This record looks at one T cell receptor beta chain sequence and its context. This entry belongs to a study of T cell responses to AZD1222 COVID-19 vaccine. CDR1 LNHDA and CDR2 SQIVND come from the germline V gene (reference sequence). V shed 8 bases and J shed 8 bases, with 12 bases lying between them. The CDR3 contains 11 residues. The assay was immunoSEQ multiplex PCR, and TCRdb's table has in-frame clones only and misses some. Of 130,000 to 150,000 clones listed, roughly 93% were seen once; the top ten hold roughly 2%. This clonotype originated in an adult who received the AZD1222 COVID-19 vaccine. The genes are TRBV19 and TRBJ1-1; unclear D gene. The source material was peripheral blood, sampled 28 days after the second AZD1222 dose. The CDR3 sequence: CASRRVEEAFF. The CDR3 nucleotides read TGTGCCAGTCGAAGGGTGGAAGAAGCTTTCTTT.